The 3 T cell receptor beta chains reported below all come from one sample, sequenced in a study of OX40 agonist ivuxolimab in advanced cancers. The library was prepared using the immunoSEQ multiplex PCR assay. TCRdb's version of the immuneACCESS table is confined to in-frame rearrangements and falls short of the full clone set. An unresolved V gene accounts for under half of the shortfall where checked; the remainder is of unknown origin. The sample yields approximately 81,000 clones; about 88% were counted once. 0.99% of the sample is held by the ten biggest clonotypes. The sample consisted of CD4+ or CD8+ T cells sorted from blood, taken in a trial of the OX40 agonist ivuxolimab. These receptors originate from an adult with an advanced solid tumor such as melanoma, head and neck, liver or kidney cancer.

CDR3 region: CASSITLAGAAEQYF. The CDR3 region has the DNA TGTGCCAGCAGTATCACCCTAGCGGGAGCCGCCGAGCAGTACTTC. This sequence joins TRBV6-6 and TRBJ2-7, with TRBD2 matching 10 bases. The CDR3 runs to 15 residues. V lost 5 bases and J lost 6; bases outside the gene matches: 10. CDR1 MNHNY and CDR2 SVGAGI come from the germline V gene (reference sequence).

This rearrangement joins TRBV4-3 to TRBJ1-1, with D uncertain. CDR3 length: 13 residues. V gave up 3 bases and J gave up 0 bases, with 5 bases separating them. In germline, CDR1 is LGHNA, CDR2 YSLEER. Here the CDR3 reads CASSHGMNTEAFF. In nucleotides, the CDR3 is TGCGCCAGCAGCCACGGAATGAACACTGAAGCTTTCTTT.

The J gene is TRBJ2-5, the V gene TRBV6-1; D remains ambiguous. Germline CDR1 reads MNHNS; CDR2 reads SASEGT. This CDR3 comprises 11 residues. V was clipped by 7 bases and J by 5 bases, with 8 bases between them. CDR3 protein: CASILVETQYF. The CDR3, as DNA: TGTGCCAGCATCTTAGTGGAGACCCAGTACTTC.